This T cell receptor beta chain was sequenced for a study of CXCR3-negative and CXCR3-positive naive CD8 T cells. From germline, CDR1 is LGHNA and CDR2 YSLEER. The CDR3 covers 16 residues. A CD45RO-CCR7+CD27+CD95- profile was what naive CD8+ T cells displayed. Study findings and constraints: Unlike memory cells, which differed, naive CXCR3-negative and CXCR3-positive cells had similar TRBV-TRBJ usage.

A word on this clonotype: The antigen is undetermined.

5' RACE that incorporated UMI labels was used to prepare the TRB cDNA libraries. After re-calling the 5' RACE reads, TCRdb lists one entry per CDR3 protein, DNA absent. This listing includes some 50,000 distinct CDR3 sequences. The chain is built from TRBV4-3 and TRBJ2-3; lacking DNA, the TRBD2 call made by TCRdb goes unchecked. Sequencing was carried out using naive CXCR3- CD8+ T cells from blood. Subset meaning: CD45RO-CCR7+CD27+CD95- naive CD8+ T cells lacking CXCR3 (TNR3-). This sequence was found in a human donor in good health. Some clones in this sample may be carry-over from other donors' samples. CDR3 protein: CASSQASSDNTDTQYF.